This TCR beta chain derives from a study of pediatric ulcerative colitis. About the research overall: Six or seven patients showed pancolitis and two showed left-sided colitis.

The repertoire was sequenced with immunoSEQ multiplex PCR; TCRdb's copy has only in-frame clones and lacks some. The sample includes approximately 30,000 clones, roughly four fifths seen only once; the top ten take over 3.5%. J lost 7 bases, V lost 8 bases, and 4 bases had no gene match. The CDR3 loop spans 13 amino acids. The germline V gene has CDR1 SGHVS and CDR2 FNYEAQ. What was sequenced was blood. The clonotype was recovered from a boy younger than 18 with severe ulcerative colitis. This rearrangement joins TRBV7-6 to TRBJ2-1, with TRBD2 matching 11 bases. CDR3 sequence: CASVAGGGNEQFF. As DNA, the CDR3 is TGTGCCAGCGTAGCGGGGGGGGGTAATGAGCAGTTCTTC.